The T cell receptor (beta chain) described here comes from a study of cytomegalovirus exposure and HLA in healthy donors. Details on this clone: No antigen is known for it.

Study-level results: Cytomegalovirus-associated TCR beta chains were listed, numbering 150 to 200.

The CDR3 contains 15 residues. Germline CDR1 reads SGHRS; CDR2 reads YFSETQ. V shed 3 bases and J 4 bases; nucleotides not matched to a gene: 3. Method: immunoSEQ multiplex PCR; TCRdb's copy keeps in-frame clones and lacks some. The data show some 49,000 clones, 90% to 95% seen once. Sequencing input: PBMCs. The TCR sequence derives from a woman aged 18-35 years in good health and CMV-seropositive. This chain links TRBV5-1 with TRBJ1-3; TRBD1 matches at 11 bases. The CDR3: CASSSGQGAGNTIYF. The DNA for the CDR3 is TGCGCCAGCAGCTCCGGACAGGGGGCAGGAAACACCATATATTTT.